Listed below are T cell receptor beta chains from one sample, sequenced in a study of blood T cell repertoires in COVID-19. The method was immunoSEQ multiplex PCR; TCRdb's version includes in-frame clones alone and lacks a portion of them. The table lists approximately 240,000 clones, around 85% of them singletons, with over 3% in the top ten. The specimen sequenced was PBMCs or T cells enriched from blood (not recorded which). The source is a woman between 45 and 60 years old in a cohort exposed to, infected with or recovered from COVID-19 (not recorded which). Both conserved end residues are part of each CDR3. The D gene is left open where the match is weak. The size entry is marked missing in some rows and otherwise reads once, few, many or a size class.

d_call clone_size j_call v_call cdr3_aa cdr3_nt
TRBD2 NA TRBJ2-1 TRBV16 CASSQSRGGDNEQFF TGTGCCAGCAGCCAATCCCGGGGGGGGGACAATGAGCAGTTCTTC
TRBD2 few TRBJ2-1 TRBV2 CASSLSGGPVLEQFF TGTGCCAGCAGCCTTAGCGGGGGCCCCGTCCTTGAGCAGTTCTTC
TRBD1 few TRBJ1-1 TRBV11-2 CASSLEQGVGAEAFF TGTGCCAGCAGCTTAGAGCAGGGGGTAGGGGCTGAAGCTTTCTTT
TRBD2 NA TRBJ2-1 TRBV6-5 CASTAGGSYNEQFF TGTGCCAGCACCGCGGGGGGATCCTACAATGAGCAGTTCTTC
TRBD1 NA TRBJ2-1 TRBV4-3 CASSHKQGSYNEQFF TGCGCCAGCAGCCACAAACAGGGGTCCTACAATGAGCAGTTCTTC
NA few TRBJ1-6 TRBV6-5 CASSYSRGGSPLHF TGTGCCAGCAGTTACTCGAGAGGCGGTTCACCCCTCCACTTT
TRBD2 NA TRBJ2-7 TRBV28 CASSHPSLRGNYEQYF TGTGCCAGCAGTCACCCATCTTTGCGGGGGAACTACGAGCAGTACTTC
TRBD2 NA TRBJ2-5 TRBV5-6 CASQAGGLQETQYF TGTGCCAGCCAGGCGGGGGGGCTTCAAGAGACCCAGTACTTC
NA NA TRBJ1-1 TRBV4-1 CASSQELVGTEAFF TGCGCCAGCAGCCAAGAGTTAGTCGGCACTGAAGCTTTCTTT
NA NA TRBJ2-6 TRBV7-6 CASSFYQGSGANVLTF TGTGCCAGCAGCTTCTATCAAGGGAGTGGGGCCAACGTCCTGACTTTC
NA NA TRBJ1-5 TRBV10-3 CATRREEISQPQHF TGTGCCACAAGGAGGGAGGAAATCAGTCAGCCCCAGCATTTT
NA NA TRBJ2-7 TRBV9 CASSVDGRANQYF TGTGCCAGCAGCGTAGATGGCAGGGCCAACCAGTACTTC
TRBD1 NA TRBJ1-1 TRBV5-1 CASSLGGTGATEAFF TGCGCCAGCAGCTTGGGGGGGACAGGGGCCACTGAAGCTTTCTTT
NA NA TRBJ2-7 TRBV3-1/TRBV3-2 CASSQVGPGVNNEQYF TGTGCCAGCAGCCAAGTTGGCCCAGGGGTAAATAATGAGCAGTACTTC
TRBD1 once TRBJ1-1 TRBV7-2 CASSFATGVNTEAFF TGTGCCAGCAGCTTTGCGACAGGGGTCAACACTGAAGCTTTCTTT
NA NA TRBJ1-2 TRBV20-1 CSASGIYGYTF TGCAGTGCTAGTGGTATCTATGGCTACACCTTC
NA NA TRBJ2-1 TRBV10-1 CASRTTRSSVRDNEQFF TGCGCCAGCAGGACGACGCGGTCTTCGGTGCGAGACAATGAGCAGTTCTTC
TRBD1 few TRBJ1-5 TRBV6-5 CASSQQGVSNQPQHF TGTGCCAGCAGTCAACAGGGGGTTAGCAATCAGCCCCAGCATTTT
NA NA TRBJ2-3 TRBV5-4 CASRRMEGLGTDTQYF TGTGCCAGCAGGAGGATGGAGGGCCTGGGGACAGATACGCAGTATTTT
TRBD2 NA TRBJ2-1 TRBV5-4 CASSLSGGNSYNEQFF TGTGCCAGCAGCTTAAGCGGGGGGAACTCCTACAATGAGCAGTTCTTC